These T cell receptor beta chains were read from a single sample in a study of regulatory T cells in long-lasting Graves disease. TCRdb reprocessed the multiplex PCR reads with MiXCR, giving one entry per CDR3 protein. In the table there are 400,000 to 450,000 distinct CDR3 sequences, 14% to 15% of which are singletons. These data were also reused for a study on T cells in Graves' hyperthyroidism and ophthalmopathy.

The material was peripheral blood mononuclear cells (PBMCs), obtained at new diagnosis, from a patient treated with antithyroid drugs. All receptors come from a woman under 40 with Graves disease. CDR3s include the opening cysteine and the closing phenylalanine or tryptophan. The D gene is left open where the match is weak. Expanded clones are given a class, and other clones once, few, many or no size at all.

V,size,J,D,CDR3,DNA
TRBV7-3,few,TRBJ2-7,TRBD2,CASSFRGSGEQYF,TGTGCCAGCAGCTTCCGCGGGAGTGGCGAGCAGTACTTC
TRBV7-9,few,TRBJ2-7,NA,CASSPPGLGYEQYF,TGTGCCAGCAGCCCCCCGGGCCTAGGGTACGAGCAGTACTTC
TRBV11-1,many,TRBJ2-2,NA,CASNNPGAGELFF,TGTGCCAGCAACAATCCGGGGGCCGGGGAGCTGTTTTTT
TRBV9,many,TRBJ2-7,TRBD1,CASSAGTPGQGHYEQYF,TGTGCCAGCAGCGCTGGGACTCCGGGACAGGGCCATTACGAGCAGTACTTC
TRBV28,few,TRBJ2-1,TRBD2,CASSPPRTSGGPLTYNEQFF,TGTGCCAGCAGTCCGCCCCGGACTAGCGGAGGGCCCCTAACCTACAATGAGCAGTTCTTC
TRBV30,NA,TRBJ2-6,NA,CAWESQGSGANVLTF,TGTGCCTGGGAGTCACAGGGCTCTGGGGCCAACGTCCTGACTTTC
TRBV20-1,NA,TRBJ2-3,TRBD2,CSASGGDSLGARTDTQYF,TGCAGTGCTAGTGGGGGGGACTCCCTCGGCGCGCGCACAGATACGCAGTATTTT
TRBV7-9,few,TRBJ2-1,NA,CASSLEAQYNEQFF,TGTGCCAGCAGCTTGGAAGCCCAGTACAATGAGCAGTTCTTC
TRBV27,NA,TRBJ1-6,TRBD1,CASASLTGGVGSPLHF,TGTGCCAGCGCCTCCCTGACAGGGGGAGTTGGTTCACCCCTCCACTTT
TRBV20-1,NA,TRBJ2-4,TRBD2,CSAREATSGKGAKNIQYF,TGCAGTGCTAGAGAGGCGACTAGCGGGAAAGGGGCCAAAAACATTCAGTACTTC
TRBV29-1,few,TRBJ1-2,TRBD1,CSVVGPFTGGEGYGYTF,TGCAGCGTCGTTGGCCCTTTTACAGGGGGCGAAGGGTATGGCTACACCTTC
TRBV11-2,NA,TRBJ2-6,NA,CASSLSLSGANVLTF,TGTGCCAGCAGCTTAAGTCTCTCTGGGGCCAACGTCCTGACTTTC
TRBV15,NA,TRBJ2-7,NA,CATSRDLIEQYF,TGTGCCACCAGCAGAGATTTGATTGAGCAGTACTTC
TRBV30,many,TRBJ1-5,TRBD1,CAWSGGGGPQHF,TGTGCCTGGTCAGGGGGCGGTGGGCCCCAGCATTTT
TRBV14,NA,TRBJ1-1,NA,CASSGSPEAFF,TGTGCCAGCAGCGGTAGCCCTGAAGCTTTCTTT
TRBV5-1,NA,TRBJ2-5,TRBD1,CASSSGQGVMETQYF,TGCGCCAGCAGCTCGGGACAGGGGGTTATGGAGACCCAGTACTTC
TRBV10-3,many,TRBJ2-7,NA,CAISETLVSDHEQYF,TGTGCCATCAGTGAGACCTTAGTGAGCGACCACGAGCAGTACTTC
TRBV20-1,many,TRBJ2-7,TRBD2,CSALGAGVPSYEQYF,TGCAGTGCCCTGGGAGCGGGAGTCCCCTCCTACGAGCAGTACTTC
TRBV20-1,many,TRBJ1-5,NA,CSARIGSNQPQHF,TGCAGTGCTAGAATAGGGAGCAATCAGCCCCAGCATTTT
TRBV6-2/TRBV6-3,NA,TRBJ2-3,NA,CASSYTPSGTDTQYF,TGTGCCAGCAGTTACACCCCTAGCGGCACAGATACGCAGTATTTT
TRBV25-1,few,TRBJ2-7,NA,CASSESVGREQYF,TGTGCCAGCAGTGAATCGGTTGGGCGCGAGCAGTACTTC
TRBV7-3,NA,TRBJ2-2,TRBD1,CASSRIRDRDTGELFF,TGTGCCAGCAGCCGCATCCGGGACAGGGACACCGGGGAGCTGTTTTTT
TRBV30,many,TRBJ2-1,NA,CAWSDGTHEQFF,TGTGCCTGGAGTGACGGGACACATGAGCAGTTCTTC
TRBV19,NA,TRBJ2-1,NA,CASTLEGYSYNEQFF,TGTGCCAGTACCCTTGAAGGTTACTCCTACAATGAGCAGTTCTTC
TRBV5-1,many,TRBJ1-1,NA,CASSSPAGTEAFF,TGCGCCAGCAGCTCCCCAGCAGGTACTGAAGCTTTCTTT
TRBV12-3/TRBV12-4,few,TRBJ2-1,NA,CASSLGATHNEQFF,TGTGCCAGCAGTTTAGGGGCTACTCACAATGAGCAGTTCTTC
TRBV27,NA,TRBJ1-5,NA,CASRRTDDRIDQPQHF,TGTGCCAGCAGACGCACCGATGACAGGATAGATCAGCCCCAGCATTTT
TRBV6-1,many,TRBJ2-7,TRBD2,CASTPGLAGQNEQYF,TGTGCCAGCACCCCGGGACTAGCGGGACAAAACGAGCAGTACTTC
TRBV20-1,NA,TRBJ2-3,TRBD2,CSASIPTSGRKSTDTQYF,TGCAGTGCCAGCATCCCGACTAGCGGGAGGAAAAGCACAGATACGCAGTATTTT
TRBV6-2/TRBV6-3,NA,TRBJ2-2,NA,CASLGHPNTGELFF,TGTGCCAGCTTAGGGCATCCTAACACCGGGGAGCTGTTTTTT
TRBV20-1,few,TRBJ2-1,TRBD2,CSAKTSGRNEQFF,TGCAGTGCCAAGACTAGCGGGAGAAATGAGCAGTTCTTC
TRBV7-9,few,TRBJ2-7,TRBD1,CASSLAGDRAYEQYF,TGTGCCAGCAGCTTAGCTGGGGACAGGGCCTACGAGCAGTACTTC
TRBV15,few,TRBJ1-1,TRBD1,CATSDRTGPNTEAFF,TGTGCCACCAGCGATCGGACAGGGCCGAACACTGAAGCTTTCTTT
TRBV6-2/TRBV6-3,few,TRBJ1-5,NA,CASVGVKRGSNQPQHF,TGTGCCAGCGTGGGGGTAAAACGGGGGAGCAATCAGCCCCAGCATTTT
TRBV9,many,TRBJ2-1,NA,CASSGRTGTEQFF,TGTGCCAGCAGCGGACGAACAGGTACTGAGCAGTTCTTC
TRBV7-3,many,TRBJ2-3,NA,CASSPGRGWGITDTQYF,TGTGCCAGCAGCCCGGGACGAGGGTGGGGAATCACAGATACGCAGTATTTT
TRBV20-1,few,TRBJ2-5,NA,CSARGQGGGETQYF,TGCAGTGCTAGAGGGCAGGGAGGAGGAGAGACCCAGTACTTC
TRBV12-3/TRBV12-4,many,TRBJ2-2,NA,CASSFRMGGTNTGELFF,TGTGCCAGCAGTTTTAGGATGGGCGGGACGAACACCGGGGAGCTGTTTTTT
TRBV20-1,NA,TRBJ1-2,NA,CSARGRAPGGYTF,TGCAGTGCTAGAGGACGGGCCCCAGGGGGCTACACCTTC
TRBV15,few,TRBJ1-2,NA,CATSRDPGDGYTF,TGTGCCACCAGCAGAGATCCGGGGGACGGCTACACCTTC
TRBV19,few,TRBJ2-3,TRBD1,CASSIGWSRQGRTDTQYF,TGTGCCAGTAGTATAGGTTGGAGCCGACAGGGCCGCACAGATACGCAGTATTTT
TRBV24-1,NA,TRBJ2-5,TRBD1,CATSDLPQGQTETQYF,TGTGCCACCAGTGATTTGCCACAGGGACAGACGGAGACCCAGTACTTC
TRBV27,NA,TRBJ2-1,TRBD2,CASSFTGRTEHNEQFF,TGTGCCAGCAGTTTCACCGGGAGGACTGAACATAATGAGCAGTTCTTC
TRBV20-1,many,TRBJ2-7,TRBD2,CSASTSATYEQYF,TGCAGTGCCTCGACTAGCGCGACCTACGAGCAGTACTTC
TRBV4-1,few,TRBJ2-2,NA,CASSLRAYGELFF,TGCGCCAGCAGCCTCCGGGCCTACGGGGAGCTGTTTTTT
TRBV27,many,TRBJ1-1,NA,CASSLFTRGGTEAFF,TGTGCCAGCAGTTTATTTACCAGGGGAGGGACTGAAGCTTTCTTT
TRBV12-3/TRBV12-4,many,TRBJ2-1,NA,CASSTTEQFF,TGTGCCAGCAGTACCACCGAGCAGTTCTTC
TRBV24-1,many,TRBJ2-5,TRBD1,CATSEPTGGLETQYF,TGTGCCACCAGTGAGCCTACAGGGGGCCTCGAGACCCAGTACTTC
TRBV28,many,TRBJ2-7,NA,CASHPPASAYSYEQYF,TGTGCCAGCCACCCCCCGGCGAGCGCCTACTCCTACGAGCAGTACTTC
TRBV2,many,TRBJ1-2,NA,CASSEAGGELNGYTF,TGTGCCAGCAGTGAAGCTGGGGGGGAGTTGAATGGCTACACCTTC
TRBV14,many,TRBJ1-2,NA,CASSPGRNYGYTF,TGTGCCAGCAGCCCCGGCCGAAACTATGGCTACACCTTC
TRBV18,many,TRBJ2-1,TRBD1,CASSPSRTGGNEQFF,TGTGCCAGCTCACCAAGTAGGACAGGGGGCAATGAGCAGTTCTTC
TRBV10-3,NA,TRBJ2-1,NA,CAIGQRGYNEQFF,TGTGCCATCGGACAGCGAGGTTACAATGAGCAGTTCTTC
TRBV12-3/TRBV12-4,few,TRBJ1-2,NA,CASSSGTEMEGYTF,TGTGCCAGCAGTAGCGGGACGGAGATGGAGGGCTACACCTTC
TRBV10-3,few,TRBJ2-3,NA,CAISESWGKLDTQYF,TGTGCCATCAGTGAGTCGTGGGGGAAGTTGGATACGCAGTATTTT
TRBV12-3/TRBV12-4,many,TRBJ2-7,TRBD1,CASSFSVLETGHPYEQYF,TGTGCCAGCAGTTTTTCGGTTCTTGAGACAGGGCATCCCTACGAGCAGTACTTC
TRBV13,NA,TRBJ2-1,TRBD2,CASSSFGSGSSYNEQFF,TGTGCCAGCAGCTCCTTTGGTAGCGGGAGCTCCTACAATGAGCAGTTCTTC
TRBV20-1,NA,TRBJ2-1,TRBD2,CSARDPELAGATIPSSSYNEQFF,TGCAGTGCTAGAGATCCGGAGCTAGCGGGAGCCACCATACCCTCCAGCTCCTACAATGAGCAGTTCTTC
TRBV20-1,many,TRBJ1-1,NA,CSARPPGPNTEAFF,TGCAGTGCTAGACCTCCTGGACCGAACACTGAAGCTTTCTTT
TRBV6-2/TRBV6-3,few,TRBJ1-5,NA,CASSYLGDSNQPQHF,TGTGCCAGCAGTTACCTGGGGGATAGCAATCAGCCCCAGCATTTT